This paragraph reports one TCR beta chain. What it binds is unknown. The repertoire was sequenced with immunoSEQ multiplex PCR; TCRdb's copy has only in-frame clones and lacks some. The top ten hold 1.5% to 2% of the sample, which has 45,000 to 65,000 clones, around 93% seen once. The record originates from a study of cytomegalovirus exposure and HLA in healthy donors. The germline CDR1 and CDR2 sequences are SGDLS and YYNGEE. V lost 4 bases and J lost 8, with 22 bases in between. The CDR3 contains 16 residues. Whole-study findings and limits: In a later analysis, first-cohort TCR clusters were found to tend to co-occur in the 120 validation repertoires. Three CMV-associated chains were confirmed in vitro to be specific for CMV antigens.

The V and J genes are TRBV9 and TRBJ2-1; maybe TRBD2 (6 bases). The specimen sequenced was PBMCs. The clonotype originates from a young woman in good health and CMV-seropositive. In DNA, the CDR3 is TGTGCCAGCAGCTTCGGAGCGGGCGTAATGAACGATGAGCAGTTCTTC. Residues: CASSFGAGVMNDEQFF.